A single sample gave rise to the 2 T cell receptor beta chains below, sequenced in a study of identical twins. TCRdb passed the 5' RACE reads through MiXCR, listing each CDR3 protein once. The sample carries a few hundred thousand distinct CDR3 sequences, roughly 9.9% recorded once. This sample was also put to use in a study of yellow fever vaccine responses in identical twins.

Source material: PBMCs. Every receptor here comes from a woman between 18 and 29 years old in good health.

This clonotype was counted many times. The chain couples TRBV2 to TRBJ1-6; no clear D. Trimming took off 10 bases at V and 2 bases at J, with 15 bases between the two ends. The germline CDR1 and CDR2 sequences are SNHLY and FYNNEI. The CDR3 is 15 amino acids. In DNA, the CDR3 is TGTGCCAACAAGGCGGAGGGAACCTATAATTCACCCCTCCACTTT. Its translation is CANKAEGTYNSPLHF.

Many counts were recorded for this clonotype. V gene TRBV12-3 or TRBV12-4 combines with J gene TRBJ2-1; TRBD1 is a possible D gene (5 bases). The CDR3 has 15 amino acids. V was pared by 3 bases and J by 1 base, with 10 bases between. In nucleotides, the CDR3 is TGTGCCAGCAGTTTGCAGGGTGGGTCCTACAATGAGCAGTTCTTC. Residues: CASSLQGGSYNEQFF.